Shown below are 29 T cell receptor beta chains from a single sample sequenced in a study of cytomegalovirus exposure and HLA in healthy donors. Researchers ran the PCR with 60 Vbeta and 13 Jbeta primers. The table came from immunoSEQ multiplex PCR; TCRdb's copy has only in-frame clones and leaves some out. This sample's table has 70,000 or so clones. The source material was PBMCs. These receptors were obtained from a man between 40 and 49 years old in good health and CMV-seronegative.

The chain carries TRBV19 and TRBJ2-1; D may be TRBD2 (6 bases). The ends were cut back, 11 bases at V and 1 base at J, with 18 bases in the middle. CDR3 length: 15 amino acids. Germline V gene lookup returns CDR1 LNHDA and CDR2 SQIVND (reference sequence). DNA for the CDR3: TGTGCCGTCCAAGGAGGGAGAGGATCCTACAATGAGCAGTTCTTC. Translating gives CAVQGGRGSYNEQFF. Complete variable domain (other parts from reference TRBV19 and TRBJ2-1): DGGITQSPKYLFRKEGQNVTLSCEQNLNHDAMYWYRQDPGQGLRLIYYSQIVNDFQKGDIAEGYSVSREKKESFPLTVTSAQKNPTAFYLCAVQGGRGSYNEQFFGPGTRLTVL.

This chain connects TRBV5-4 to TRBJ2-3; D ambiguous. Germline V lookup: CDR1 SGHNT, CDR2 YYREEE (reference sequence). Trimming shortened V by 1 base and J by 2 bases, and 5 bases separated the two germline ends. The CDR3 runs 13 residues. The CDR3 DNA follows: TGTGCCAGCAGCTTGCCTGTCACAGATACGCAGTATTTT. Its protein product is CASSLPVTDTQYF.

The CDR3 DNA sequence: TGCGCCAGCAAATTCGACACTGAAGCTTTCTTT. Amino acids: CASKFDTEAFF. This chain connects TRBV5-1 to TRBJ1-1; unclear D gene. CDR1 and CDR2 from the germline V gene are SGHRS and YFSETQ. The CDR3 loop spans 11 amino acids. The V gene lost 6 bases and the J gene lost 3 bases, with 6 bases spanning the gap. The full variable domain, in which reference TRBV5-1 and TRBJ1-1 provide the parts outside the CDR3, is KAGVTQTPRYLIKTRGQQVTLSCSPISGHRSVSWYQQTPGQGLQFLFEYFSETQRNKGNFPGRFSGRQFSNSRSEMNVSTLELGDSALYLCASKFDTEAFFGQGTRLTVV.

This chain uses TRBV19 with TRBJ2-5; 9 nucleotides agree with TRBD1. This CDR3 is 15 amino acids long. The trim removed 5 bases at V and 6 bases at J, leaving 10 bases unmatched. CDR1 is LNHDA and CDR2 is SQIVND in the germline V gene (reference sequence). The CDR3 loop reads CASSPSTDRGQTQYF. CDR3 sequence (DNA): TGTGCCAGTAGTCCGAGCACGGACAGGGGACAGACCCAGTACTTC.

CDR3 in amino acids: CASSFSRGGVYEQYF. The CDR3 DNA sequence: TGTGCCAGCAGCTTCTCGCGGGGCGGAGTCTACGAGCAGTACTTC. The gene calls are TRBV7-2 and TRBJ2-7, with D possibly matching TRBD2 (6 bases). V shed 3 bases and J shed 3 bases, with 15 bases lying between them. Germline V gene sequence: CDR1 SGHTA, CDR2 FQGNSA. The CDR3 spans 15 residues.

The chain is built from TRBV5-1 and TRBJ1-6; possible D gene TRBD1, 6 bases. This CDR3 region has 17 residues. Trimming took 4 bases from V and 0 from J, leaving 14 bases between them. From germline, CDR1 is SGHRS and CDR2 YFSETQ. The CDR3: CASSLDSPSSYNSPLHF. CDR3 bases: TGCGCCAGCAGCCTGGACAGTCCCAGCTCCTATAATTCACCCCTCCACTTT.

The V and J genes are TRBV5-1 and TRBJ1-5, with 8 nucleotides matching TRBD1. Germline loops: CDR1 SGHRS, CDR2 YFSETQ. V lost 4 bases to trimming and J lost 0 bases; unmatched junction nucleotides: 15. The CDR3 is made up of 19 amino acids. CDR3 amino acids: CASSPAPDGTGNSNQPQHF. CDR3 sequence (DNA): TGCGCCAGCAGCCCGGCGCCGGATGGGACAGGTAATAGCAATCAGCCCCAGCATTTT.

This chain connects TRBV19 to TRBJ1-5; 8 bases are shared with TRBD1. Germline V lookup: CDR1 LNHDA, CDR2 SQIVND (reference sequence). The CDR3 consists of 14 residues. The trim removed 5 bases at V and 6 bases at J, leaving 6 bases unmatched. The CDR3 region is CASSADRGLQPQHF. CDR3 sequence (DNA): TGTGCCAGTAGTGCAGACAGGGGCCTTCAGCCCCAGCATTTT.

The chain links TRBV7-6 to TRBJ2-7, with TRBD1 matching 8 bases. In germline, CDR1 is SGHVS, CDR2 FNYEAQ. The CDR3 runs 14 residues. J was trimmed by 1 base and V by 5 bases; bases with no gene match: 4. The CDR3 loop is CASSRTGGSYEQYF. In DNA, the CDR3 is TGTGCCAGCAGCCGAACAGGGGGATCCTACGAGCAGTACTTC. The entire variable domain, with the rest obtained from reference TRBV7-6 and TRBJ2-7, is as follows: GAGVSQSPRYKVTKRGQDVALRCDPISGHVSLYWYRQALGQGPEFLTYFNYEAQQDKSGLPNDRFSAERPEGSISTLTIQRTEQRDSAMYRCASSRTGGSYEQYFGPGTRLTVT.

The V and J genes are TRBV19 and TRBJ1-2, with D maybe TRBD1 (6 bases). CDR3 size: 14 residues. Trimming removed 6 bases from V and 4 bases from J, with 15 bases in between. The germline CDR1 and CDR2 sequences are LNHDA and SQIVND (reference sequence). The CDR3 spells CASSVGGSIYGYTF. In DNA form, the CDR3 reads TGTGCCAGTAGCGTTGGGGGCTCCATCTATGGCTACACCTTC.

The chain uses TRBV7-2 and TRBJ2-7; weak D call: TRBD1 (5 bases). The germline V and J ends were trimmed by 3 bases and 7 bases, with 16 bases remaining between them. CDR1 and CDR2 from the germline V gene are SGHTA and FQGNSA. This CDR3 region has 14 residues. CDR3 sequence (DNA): TGTGCCAGCAGCTTGTTTGACAGCCAAGGGGAGCAGTACTTC. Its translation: CASSLFDSQGEQYF.

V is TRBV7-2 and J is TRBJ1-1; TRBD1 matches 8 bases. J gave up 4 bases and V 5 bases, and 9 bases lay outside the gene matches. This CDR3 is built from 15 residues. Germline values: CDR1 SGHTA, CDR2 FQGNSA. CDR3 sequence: CASSLRDRWTTEAFF. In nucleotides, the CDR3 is TGTGCCAGCAGCCTAAGGGACAGGTGGACCACTGAAGCTTTCTTT.

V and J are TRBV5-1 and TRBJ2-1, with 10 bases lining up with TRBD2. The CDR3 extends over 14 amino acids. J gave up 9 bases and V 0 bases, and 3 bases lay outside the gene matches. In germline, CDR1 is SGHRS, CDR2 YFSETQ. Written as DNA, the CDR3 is TGCGCCAGCAGCTTGGCTAGCGGGAGCTTTGAGCAGTTCTTC. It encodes CASSLASGSFEQFF.

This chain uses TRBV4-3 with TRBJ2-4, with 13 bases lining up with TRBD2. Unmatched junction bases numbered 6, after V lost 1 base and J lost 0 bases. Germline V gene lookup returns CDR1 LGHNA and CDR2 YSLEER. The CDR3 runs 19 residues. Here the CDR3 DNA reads TGCGCCAGCAGCCAAGGACTAGCGGGGGGCCGCTTAGCCAAAAACATTCAGTACTTC. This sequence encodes CASSQGLAGGRLAKNIQYF.

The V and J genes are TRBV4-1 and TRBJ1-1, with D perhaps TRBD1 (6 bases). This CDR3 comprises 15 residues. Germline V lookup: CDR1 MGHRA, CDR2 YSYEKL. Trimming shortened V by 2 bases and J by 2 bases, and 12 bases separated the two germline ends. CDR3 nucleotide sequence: TGCGCCAGCAGCCAATCGGGACAAATTAACACTGAAGCTTTCTTT. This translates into CASSQSGQINTEAFF.

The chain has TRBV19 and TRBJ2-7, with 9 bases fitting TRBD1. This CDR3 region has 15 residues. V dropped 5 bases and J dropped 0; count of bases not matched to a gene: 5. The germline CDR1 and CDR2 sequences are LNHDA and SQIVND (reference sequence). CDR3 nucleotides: TGTGCCAGTAGTCGGACAGGGGACAGCTCCTACGAGCAGTACTTC. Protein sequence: CASSRTGDSSYEQYF.

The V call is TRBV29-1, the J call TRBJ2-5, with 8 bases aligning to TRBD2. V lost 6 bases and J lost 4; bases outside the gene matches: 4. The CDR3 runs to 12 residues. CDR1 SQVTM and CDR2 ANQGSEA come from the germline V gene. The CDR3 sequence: CSVHSGGETQYF. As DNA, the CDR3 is TGCAGCGTCCACAGCGGGGGAGAGACCCAGTACTTC.

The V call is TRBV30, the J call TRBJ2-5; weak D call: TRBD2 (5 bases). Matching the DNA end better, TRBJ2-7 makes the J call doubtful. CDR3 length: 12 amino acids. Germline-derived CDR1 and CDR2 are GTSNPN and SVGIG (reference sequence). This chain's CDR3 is CAWGRETYEQYF. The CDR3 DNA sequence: TGTGCCTGGGGACGGGAAACGTACGAGCAGTACTTC.

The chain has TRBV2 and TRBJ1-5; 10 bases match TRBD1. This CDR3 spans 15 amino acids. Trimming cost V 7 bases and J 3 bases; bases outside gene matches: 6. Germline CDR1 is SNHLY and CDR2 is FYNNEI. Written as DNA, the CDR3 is TGTGCCAGCACCACGACAGGGGGCAACAATCAGCCCCAGCATTTT. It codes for CASTTTGGNNQPQHF.

The CDR3 spells CASRSGLAGDEQYF. In DNA form, the CDR3 reads TGTGCCAGCAGATCGGGACTAGCGGGAGACGAGCAGTACTTC. The V and J genes are TRBV9 and TRBJ2-7, with 14 positions matching TRBD2. The germline V gene encodes CDR1 SGDLS and CDR2 YYNGEE. Losses at the gene ends were 5 bases for V and 5 bases for J; bases not matched to a gene: 3. This CDR3 is 14 amino acids long.

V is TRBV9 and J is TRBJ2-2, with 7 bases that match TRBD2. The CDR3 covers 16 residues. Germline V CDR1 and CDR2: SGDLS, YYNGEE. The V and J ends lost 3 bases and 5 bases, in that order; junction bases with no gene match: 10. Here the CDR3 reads CASSGRLAGGTGELFF. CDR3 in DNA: TGTGCCAGCAGCGGTAGACTAGCTGGGGGGACCGGGGAGCTGTTTTTT.

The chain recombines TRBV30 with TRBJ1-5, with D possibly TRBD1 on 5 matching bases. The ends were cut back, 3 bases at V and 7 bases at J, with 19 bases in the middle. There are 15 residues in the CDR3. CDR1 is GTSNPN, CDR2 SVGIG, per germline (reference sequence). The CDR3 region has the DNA TGTGCCTGGAGCCGGGAAGGGACTTTAGGACAGCCCCAGCATTTT. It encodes CAWSREGTLGQPQHF.

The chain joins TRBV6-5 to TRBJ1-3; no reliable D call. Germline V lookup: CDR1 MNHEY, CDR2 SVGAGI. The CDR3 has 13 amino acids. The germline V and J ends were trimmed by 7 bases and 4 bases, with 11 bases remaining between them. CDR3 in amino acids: CASIPELGNTIYF. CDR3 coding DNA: TGTGCCAGCATCCCCGAGCTAGGAAACACCATATATTTT.

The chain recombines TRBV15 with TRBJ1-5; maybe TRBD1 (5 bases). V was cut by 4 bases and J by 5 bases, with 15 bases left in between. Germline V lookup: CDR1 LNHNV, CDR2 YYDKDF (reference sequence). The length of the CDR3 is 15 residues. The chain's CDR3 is CATSKIGGDHQPQHF. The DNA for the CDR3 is TGTGCCACCAGCAAAATCGGCGGGGACCATCAGCCCCAGCATTTT.

The CDR3 loop reads CATSRGTNEKLFF. DNA of the CDR3: TGTGCCACTTCCAGGGGAACTAATGAAAAACTGTTTTTT. The V and J genes are TRBV19 and TRBJ1-4; perhaps TRBD1 as D (6 bases). V gave up 10 bases and J gave up 1 base, with 10 bases separating them. Germline CDR1 LNHDA, CDR2 SQIVND (reference sequence). CDR3 size: 13 residues.

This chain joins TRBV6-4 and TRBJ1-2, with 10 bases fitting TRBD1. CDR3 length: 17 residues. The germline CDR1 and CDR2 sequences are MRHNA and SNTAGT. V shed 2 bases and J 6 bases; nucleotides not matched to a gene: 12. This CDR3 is CASSDGTGTGDVNGYTF. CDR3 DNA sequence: TGTGCCAGCAGTGACGGAACCGGGACAGGGGACGTAAATGGCTACACCTTC.

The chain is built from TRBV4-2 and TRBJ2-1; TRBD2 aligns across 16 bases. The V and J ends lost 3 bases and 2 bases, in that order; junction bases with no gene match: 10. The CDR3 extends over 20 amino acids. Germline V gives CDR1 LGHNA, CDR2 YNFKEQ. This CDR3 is CASSHLNAGTSGGAYNEQFF. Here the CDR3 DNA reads TGTGCCAGCAGCCATCTAAATGCCGGGACTAGCGGGGGGGCCTACAATGAGCAGTTCTTC.

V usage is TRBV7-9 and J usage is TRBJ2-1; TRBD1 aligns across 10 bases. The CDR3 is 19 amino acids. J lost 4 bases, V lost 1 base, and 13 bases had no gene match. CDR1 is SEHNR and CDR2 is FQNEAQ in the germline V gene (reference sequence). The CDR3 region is CASSLGTGGRGTVYNEQFF. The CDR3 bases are TGTGCCAGCAGCTTAGGGACAGGGGGGAGGGGGACGGTTTACAATGAGCAGTTCTTC.

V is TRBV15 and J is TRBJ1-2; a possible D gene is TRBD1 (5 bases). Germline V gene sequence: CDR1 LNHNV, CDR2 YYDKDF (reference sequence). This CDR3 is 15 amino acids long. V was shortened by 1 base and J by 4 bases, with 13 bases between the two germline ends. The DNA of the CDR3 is TGTGCCACCAGCAGAGGAGGCAAGGGGTCCTATGGCTACACCTTC. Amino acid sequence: CATSRGGKGSYGYTF.